There are a few counts of the clone carrying this TCR beta chain. Germline V gene sequence: CDR1 MNHEY, CDR2 SVGEGT. Losses at the gene ends were 5 bases for V and 8 bases for J; bases not matched to a gene: 9. This CDR3 is 15 amino acids long. TCRdb re-analysed the 5' RACE reads in MiXCR, keeping a single row per CDR3 protein. The sample contains 450,000 to 650,000 distinct CDR3 sequences, just over 20% of which appear only once. The data were obtained in a study of T cells after yellow fever vaccination. Here the sequenced sample was PBMCs, taken roughly 20 days after the first yellow fever vaccination. V is TRBV6-2 or TRBV6-3 and J is TRBJ1-1; 12 bases are shared with TRBD1. The receptor was derived from a man aged 18 to 35 who received the YFV17D yellow fever vaccine. The DNA of the CDR3 is TGTGCCAGCAGTGGGGGACAGGGGGCGTTAAGGGAAGCTTTCTTT. It is translated as CASSGGQGALREAFF.